The 14 T cell receptor beta chains in this list originate from one sample, sequenced in a study of B cell selection in AIRE deficiency (dated by TCRdb to about 2019). Regulatory T cells were sorted as CD4+CD25hiCD127low/negative cells. Receptors were amplified or captured by the immunoSEQ multiplex PCR assay. Not all clones reach the TCRdb copy of this immuneACCESS table, which keeps in-frame sequences only. Checked studies attribute under half of the gap to unresolved V genes and leave the rest unexplained. Present in this sample are 20,000 to 25,000 clones, 85% to 95% of which were seen just once. Roughly 1.4% of the sample belongs to the ten largest clones. Sequenced input: CD4+CD25+ Tregs sorted from PBMCs. The receptors originated from a human donor in good health.

This sequence joins TRBV4-2 and TRBJ2-7, with a weak D call TRBD2 (5 bases). V dropped 1 base and J dropped 0 bases, with 10 bases sitting between them. CDR3 length equals 15 residues. The germline V gene has CDR1 LGHNA and CDR2 YNFKEQ. The CDR3 is CASSQAGSGSYEQYF. The CDR3 nucleotides are TGTGCCAGCAGCCAAGCTGGGAGCGGCTCCTACGAGCAGTACTTC.

This chain connects TRBV6-5 to TRBJ2-6, with D unclear. The CDR3 totals 15 residues. V lost 6 bases and J lost 4, with 13 bases in between. Germline CDR1 reads MNHEY; CDR2 reads SVGAGI. The CDR3 DNA reads TGTGCCAGCAGCCGACGAGGAGAAGGGGCCAACGTCCTGACTTTC. This codes for CASSRRGEGANVLTF.

This chain joins TRBV7-9 and TRBJ2-2; tentatively, D is TRBD1 or TRBD2 (5 bases each). The germline V gene encodes CDR1 SEHNR and CDR2 FQNEAQ (reference sequence). Trimming removed 2 bases at V and 0 bases at J, with 13 bases between. CDR3 size: 17 residues. In nucleotides, the CDR3 is TGTGCCAGCAGCTTACCCGGGACGGGGACGAACACCGGGGAGCTGTTTTTT. This sequence encodes CASSLPGTGTNTGELFF. Drawing the rest from reference TRBV7-9 and TRBJ2-2, the complete variable domain is DTGVSQNPRHKITKRGQNVTFRCDPISEHNRLYWYRQTLGQGPEFLTYFQNEAQLEKSRLLSDRFSAERPKGSFSTLEIQRTEQGDSAMYLCASSLPGTGTNTGELFFGEGSRLTVL.

In this sample, this clone turned up a few times. The chain is built from TRBV5-1 and TRBJ2-7; D might be TRBD2 (6 bases). The germline CDR1 and CDR2 sequences are SGHRS and YFSETQ. Trimming removed 0 bases at V and 5 bases at J, with 6 bases between. CDR3 size: 12 residues. The CDR3 is CASSLGGDEQYF. The CDR3 nucleotides are TGCGCCAGCAGCTTGGGGGGGGACGAGCAGTACTTC. The variable domain in full, completed from reference TRBV5-1 and TRBJ2-7, reads KAGVTQTPRYLIKTRGQQVTLSCSPISGHRSVSWYQQTPGQGLQFLFEYFSETQRNKGNFPGRFSGRQFSNSRSEMNVSTLELGDSALYLCASSLGGDEQYFGPGTRLTVT.

The CDR3 here is CASSLEQTGELFF. In DNA form, the CDR3 reads TGTGCCAGCAGCTTAGAACAAACCGGGGAGCTGTTTTTT. This chain links TRBV11-3 with TRBJ2-2; D uncertain. The CDR3 runs to 13 residues. CDR1 and CDR2 from the germline V gene are SGHNT and YENEEA. V shed 0 bases and J shed 5 bases, with 4 bases lying between them.

V usage is TRBV5-1 and J usage is TRBJ1-1; 7 nucleotides align to TRBD1. The trim removed 1 base at V and 4 bases at J, leaving 7 bases unmatched. Germline V gene sequence: CDR1 SGHRS, CDR2 YFSETQ. CDR3 length equals 15 residues. CDR3 loop: CASSLISGGSTEAFF. The DNA of the CDR3 is TGCGCCAGCAGCTTGATTTCAGGGGGTAGCACTGAAGCTTTCTTT.

This chain joins TRBV10-3 and TRBJ2-1, with TRBD2 identical over 10 bases. The J segment lost 4 bases and the V segment lost 4 bases, leaving 7 bases of the junction unmatched. The CDR3 is made up of 16 amino acids. Germline V lookup: CDR1 ENHRY, CDR2 SYGVKD. CDR3: CAISGVLAGTYNEQFF. In DNA form, the CDR3 reads TGTGCCATCAGTGGGGTACTAGCGGGGACGTACAATGAGCAGTTCTTC.

The CDR3 DNA follows: TGTGCCAGTAGTTCAACAGGGATGACTGAAGCTTTCTTT. Its protein product is CASSSTGMTEAFF. The chain couples TRBV19 to TRBJ1-1, with D tentatively TRBD1 (6 bases). The V and J ends lost 5 bases and 5 bases respectively, with 12 bases between them. The CDR3 consists of 13 residues. The germline V gene has CDR1 LNHDA and CDR2 SQIVND (reference sequence).

The chain has TRBV5-1 and TRBJ1-6; 7 bases map to TRBD1. V shed 1 base and J 0 bases; nucleotides not matched to a gene: 4. Germline lookup yields CDR1 SGHRS and CDR2 YFSETQ. The CDR3 sequence is 17 residues long. CDR3 residues: CASSLMRQGSYNSPLHF. The CDR3 nucleotides read TGCGCCAGCAGCTTGATGAGACAGGGCTCCTATAATTCACCCCTCCACTTT.

The CDR3 sequence: CASSIVGGLRTDTQYF. For the CDR3, the DNA is TGTGCCAGCAGCATCGTTGGGGGGCTCCGAACAGATACGCAGTATTTT. The rearrangement joins TRBV2 to TRBJ2-3; either TRBD1 or TRBD2 may fit D (6 bases each). Trimming left V 6 bases short and J 3 bases short, with 19 bases between. The germline V gene has CDR1 SNHLY and CDR2 FYNNEI. This CDR3 is built from 16 residues.

V and J are TRBV5-1 and TRBJ2-2; D possibly corresponds to TRBD2 (5 bases). Trimming took off 1 base at V and 4 bases at J, with 11 bases between the two ends. CDR1 and CDR2 (germline): SGHRS, YFSETQ. The length of the CDR3 is 15 residues. CDR3 bases: TGCGCCAGCAGCTTGTGGCAGGACTTCACCGGGGAGCTGTTTTTT. Its protein product is CASSLWQDFTGELFF. Full variable domain (rest looked up from reference TRBV5-1 and TRBJ2-2): KAGVTQTPRYLIKTRGQQVTLSCSPISGHRSVSWYQQTPGQGLQFLFEYFSETQRNKGNFPGRFSGRQFSNSRSEMNVSTLELGDSALYLCASSLWQDFTGELFFGEGSRLTVL.

The chain recombines TRBV6-5 with TRBJ2-2, with D possibly matching TRBD2 (6 bases). This CDR3 comprises 15 residues. The germline CDR1 and CDR2 sequences are MNHEY and SVGAGI. V dropped 6 bases and J dropped 4 bases, with 15 bases sitting between them. As DNA, the CDR3 is TGTGCCAGCAGGCTGACTAGTGCGCCCACCGGGGAGCTGTTTTTT. It encodes CASRLTSAPTGELFF.

As for this clone: The conserved closing phenylalanine or tryptophan is absent in this CDR3, likely reflecting a read error. The DNA is left out, because the CDR3 cannot be placed on it with certainty; the CDR3 is given as TCRdb lists it. This rearrangement joins TRBV10-1 to TRBJ2-2; the D segment call TRBD2 is taken from the table without a DNA check. CDR1 and CDR2 (germline): WNHNN, SYGVQD (reference sequence). The CDR3 contains 13 residues when both ends are counted. The CDR3 region is CASSESTSEGRIS.

As concerns this clone: A read error may account for a junction end that differs from germline. The chain links TRBV19 to TRBJ2-7; tentative D call: TRBD2 (6 bases). This CDR3 region has 12 residues. CDR1 and CDR2 (germline): LNHDA, SQIVND (reference sequence). Here the CDR3 reads CASSTPRLGIVF. The CDR3 coding sequence is TGTGCCAGTAGTACCCCCCGACTAGGAATTGTCTTC.